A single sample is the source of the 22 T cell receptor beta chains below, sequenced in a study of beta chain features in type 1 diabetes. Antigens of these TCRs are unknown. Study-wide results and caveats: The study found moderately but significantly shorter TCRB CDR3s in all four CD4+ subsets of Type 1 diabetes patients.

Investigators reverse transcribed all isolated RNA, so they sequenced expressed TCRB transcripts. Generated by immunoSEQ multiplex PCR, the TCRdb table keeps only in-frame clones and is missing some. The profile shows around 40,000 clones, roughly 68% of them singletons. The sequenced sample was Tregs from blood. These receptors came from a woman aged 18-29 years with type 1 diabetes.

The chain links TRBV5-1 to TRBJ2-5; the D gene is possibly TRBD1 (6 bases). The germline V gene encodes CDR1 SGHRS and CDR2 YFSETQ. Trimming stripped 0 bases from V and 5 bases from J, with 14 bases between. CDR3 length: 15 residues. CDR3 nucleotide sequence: TGCGCCAGCAGCTTGGCAGGGGACCAGGGGGAGACCCAGTACTTC. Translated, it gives CASSLAGDQGETQYF.

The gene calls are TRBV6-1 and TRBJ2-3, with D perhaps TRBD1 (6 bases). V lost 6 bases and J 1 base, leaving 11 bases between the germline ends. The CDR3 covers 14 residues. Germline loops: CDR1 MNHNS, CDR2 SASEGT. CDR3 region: CASRRNRGTDTQYF. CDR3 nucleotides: TGTGCCAGCAGACGCAACAGGGGCACAGATACGCAGTATTTT.

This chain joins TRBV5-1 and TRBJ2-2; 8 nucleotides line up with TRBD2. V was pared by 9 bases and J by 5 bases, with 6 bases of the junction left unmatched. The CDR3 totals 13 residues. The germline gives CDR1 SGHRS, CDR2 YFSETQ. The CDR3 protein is CATQAGATGELFF. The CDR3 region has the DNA TGCGCCACCCAAGCGGGAGCTACCGGGGAGCTGTTTTTT.

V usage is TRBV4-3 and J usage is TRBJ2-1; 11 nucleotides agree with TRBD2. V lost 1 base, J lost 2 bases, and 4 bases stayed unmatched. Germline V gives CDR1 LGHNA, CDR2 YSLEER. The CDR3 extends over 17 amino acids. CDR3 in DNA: TGCGCCAGCAGCCAAGGTGGGACTAGCGGTACCTACAATGAGCAGTTCTTC. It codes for CASSQGGTSGTYNEQFF.

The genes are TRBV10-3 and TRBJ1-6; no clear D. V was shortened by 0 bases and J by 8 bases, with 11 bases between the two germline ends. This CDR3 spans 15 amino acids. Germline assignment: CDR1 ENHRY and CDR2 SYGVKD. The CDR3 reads CAISESGMGDSPLHF. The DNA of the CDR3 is TGTGCCATCAGTGAGTCGGGGATGGGAGATTCACCCCTCCACTTT.

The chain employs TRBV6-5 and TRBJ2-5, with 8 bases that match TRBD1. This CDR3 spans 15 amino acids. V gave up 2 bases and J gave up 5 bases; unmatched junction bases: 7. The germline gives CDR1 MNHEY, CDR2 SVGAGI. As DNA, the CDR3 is TGTGCCAGCAGTTACCAGGGGGCAATATGGGAGACCCAGTACTTC. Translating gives CASSYQGAIWETQYF.

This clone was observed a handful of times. The CDR3 sequence is CASSARGVLYEQYF. CDR3 DNA sequence: TGTGCCAGCAGTGCCAGGGGGGTCCTCTACGAGCAGTACTTC. The genes are TRBV2 and TRBJ2-7; TRBD1 might be the D (7 bases). Deletions cut 4 bases from V and 3 bases from J, with 13 bases between. Per the germline V gene, CDR1 is SNHLY and CDR2 is FYNNEI. This CDR3 has 14 amino acids. Full variable domain (missing parts from reference TRBV2 and TRBJ2-7): EPEVTQTPSHQVTQMGQEVILRCVPISNHLYFYWYRQILGQKVEFLVSFYNNEISEKSEIFDDQFSVERPDGSNFTLKIRSTKLEDSAMYFCASSARGVLYEQYFGPGTRLTVT.

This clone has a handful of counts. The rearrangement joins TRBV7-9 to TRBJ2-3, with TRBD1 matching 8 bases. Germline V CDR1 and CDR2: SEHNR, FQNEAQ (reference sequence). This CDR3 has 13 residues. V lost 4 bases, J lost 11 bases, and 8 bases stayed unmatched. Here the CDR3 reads CASSSYRGIKQYF. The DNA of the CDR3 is TGTGCCAGCAGCTCCTACAGGGGGATTAAGCAGTATTTT.

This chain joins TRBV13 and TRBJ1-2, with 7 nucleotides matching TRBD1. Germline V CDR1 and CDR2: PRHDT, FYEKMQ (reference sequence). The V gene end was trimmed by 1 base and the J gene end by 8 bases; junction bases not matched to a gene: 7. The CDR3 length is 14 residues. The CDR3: CASSLAQGQLGYTF. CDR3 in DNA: TGTGCCAGCAGCTTAGCCCAGGGACAGCTAGGCTACACCTTC.

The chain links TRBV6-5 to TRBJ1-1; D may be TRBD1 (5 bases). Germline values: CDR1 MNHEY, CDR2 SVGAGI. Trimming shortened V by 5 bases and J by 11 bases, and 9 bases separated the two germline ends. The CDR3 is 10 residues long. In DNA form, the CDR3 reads TGTGCCAGCAGTGACAGTGGTGCTTTCTTT. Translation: CASSDSGAFF.

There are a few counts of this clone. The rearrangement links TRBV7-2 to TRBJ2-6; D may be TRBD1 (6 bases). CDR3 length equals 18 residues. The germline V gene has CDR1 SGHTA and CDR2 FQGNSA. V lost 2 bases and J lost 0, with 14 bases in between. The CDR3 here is CASSLYGGHISGANVLTF. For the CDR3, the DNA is TGTGCCAGCAGCTTATATGGGGGCCACATCTCTGGGGCCAACGTCCTGACTTTC.

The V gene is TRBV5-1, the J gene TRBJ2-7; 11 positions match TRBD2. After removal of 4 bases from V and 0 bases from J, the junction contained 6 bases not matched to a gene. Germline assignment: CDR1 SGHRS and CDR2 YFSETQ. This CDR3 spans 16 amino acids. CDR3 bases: TGCGCCAGCAGCCTCGGGACTAGCGGACGCTCCTACGAGCAGTACTTC. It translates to CASSLGTSGRSYEQYF.

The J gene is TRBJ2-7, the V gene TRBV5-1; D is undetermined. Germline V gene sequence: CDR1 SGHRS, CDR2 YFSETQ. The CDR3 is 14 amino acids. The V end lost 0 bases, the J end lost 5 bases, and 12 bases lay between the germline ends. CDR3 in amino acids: CASSLDGPLDEQYF. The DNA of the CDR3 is TGCGCCAGCAGCTTGGATGGGCCCCTTGACGAGCAGTACTTC. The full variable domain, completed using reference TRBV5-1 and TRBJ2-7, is KAGVTQTPRYLIKTRGQQVTLSCSPISGHRSVSWYQQTPGQGLQFLFEYFSETQRNKGNFPGRFSGRQFSNSRSEMNVSTLELGDSALYLCASSLDGPLDEQYFGPGTRLTVT.

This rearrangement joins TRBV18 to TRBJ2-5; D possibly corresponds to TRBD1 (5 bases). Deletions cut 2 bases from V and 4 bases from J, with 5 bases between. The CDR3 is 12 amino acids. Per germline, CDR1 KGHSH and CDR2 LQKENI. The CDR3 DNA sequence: TGTGCCAGCTCACCAACAGGAGAGACCCAGTACTTC. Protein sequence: CASSPTGETQYF.

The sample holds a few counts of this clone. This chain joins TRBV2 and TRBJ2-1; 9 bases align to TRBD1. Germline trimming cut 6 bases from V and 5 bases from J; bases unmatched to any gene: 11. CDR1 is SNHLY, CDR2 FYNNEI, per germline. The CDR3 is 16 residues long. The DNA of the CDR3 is TGTGCCAGCAGATTCGGGGACAGGGCGACAAACAATGAGCAGTTCTTC. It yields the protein CASRFGDRATNNEQFF.

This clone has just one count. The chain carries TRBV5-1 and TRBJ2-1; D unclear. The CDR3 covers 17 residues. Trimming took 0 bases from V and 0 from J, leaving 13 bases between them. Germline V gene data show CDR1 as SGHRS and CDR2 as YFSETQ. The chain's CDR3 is CASSLALVSSSYNEQFF. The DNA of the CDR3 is TGCGCCAGCAGCTTGGCCTTAGTCTCTAGCTCCTACAATGAGCAGTTCTTC.

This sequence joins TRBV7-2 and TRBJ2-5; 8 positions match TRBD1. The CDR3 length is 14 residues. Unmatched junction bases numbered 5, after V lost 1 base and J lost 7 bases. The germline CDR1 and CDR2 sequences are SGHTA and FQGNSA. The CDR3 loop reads CASSLDGQGGTQYF. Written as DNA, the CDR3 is TGTGCCAGCAGCTTAGACGGACAGGGAGGGACCCAGTACTTC.

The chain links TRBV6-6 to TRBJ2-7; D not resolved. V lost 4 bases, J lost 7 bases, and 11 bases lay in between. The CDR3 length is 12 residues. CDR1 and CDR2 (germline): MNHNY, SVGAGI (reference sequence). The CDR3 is CASSSSSWEQYF. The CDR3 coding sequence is TGTGCCAGCAGTTCGAGTTCCTGGGAGCAGTACTTC.

In DNA, the CDR3 is TGCGCCAGCAGCGCAGGGACGGCGGGGCGGGAAAAACTGTTTTTT. Encoded protein: CASSAGTAGREKLFF. The chain carries TRBV5-1 and TRBJ1-4; TRBD1 might be the D (5 bases). This CDR3 contains 15 residues. V was trimmed by 4 bases and J by 8 bases, leaving 18 bases between them. Germline V gene data show CDR1 as SGHRS and CDR2 as YFSETQ.

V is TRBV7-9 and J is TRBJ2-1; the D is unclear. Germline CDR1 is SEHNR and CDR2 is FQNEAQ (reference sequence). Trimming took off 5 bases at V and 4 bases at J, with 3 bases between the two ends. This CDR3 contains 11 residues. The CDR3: CASSVYNEQFF. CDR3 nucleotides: TGTGCCAGCAGCGTATACAATGAGCAGTTCTTC.

DNA of the CDR3: TGCAGCGTTGACTCGAGAAACATTCAGTACTTC. It encodes CSVDSRNIQYF. The chain has TRBV29-1 and TRBJ2-4; no definite D call. Germline V gene data show CDR1 as SQVTM and CDR2 as ANQGSEA. Trimming removed 3 bases from V and 6 bases from J, with 6 bases in between. This CDR3 is built from 11 residues.

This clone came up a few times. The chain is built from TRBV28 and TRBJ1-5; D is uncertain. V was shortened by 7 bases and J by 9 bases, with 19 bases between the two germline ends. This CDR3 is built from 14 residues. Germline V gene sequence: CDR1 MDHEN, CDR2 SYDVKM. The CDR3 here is CASTTEATGRPQHF. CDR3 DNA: TGTGCCAGCACCACCGAGGCGACCGGGAGGCCCCAGCATTTT.